This T cell receptor beta chain was identified in a study of memory CD4+ T cells and cytomegalovirus serostatus. This CDR3 region has 12 residues. Trimming took off 7 bases at V and 0 bases at J, with 9 bases between the two ends. The germline CDR1 and CDR2 sequences are SQVTM and ANQGSEA. Only in-frame clones appear in the TCRdb table, and some are missing; sequencing was by immunoSEQ multiplex PCR. The sample has tens of thousands of clones, about four fifths seen once; the top ten hold about 0.79%. The sort gate was single viable CD3+CD4+CD8-CD45RO+ cells for memory CD4+ T cells. The receptor comes from an adult in good health and CMV-seronegative. Input material: memory CD4+ T cells from blood. The chain has TRBV29-1 and TRBJ2-5; TRBD2 might be the D (6 bases). For the CDR3, the DNA is TGCAGCGGGGGGGAGTACCAAGAGACCCAGTACTTC. As protein: CSGGEYQETQYF.